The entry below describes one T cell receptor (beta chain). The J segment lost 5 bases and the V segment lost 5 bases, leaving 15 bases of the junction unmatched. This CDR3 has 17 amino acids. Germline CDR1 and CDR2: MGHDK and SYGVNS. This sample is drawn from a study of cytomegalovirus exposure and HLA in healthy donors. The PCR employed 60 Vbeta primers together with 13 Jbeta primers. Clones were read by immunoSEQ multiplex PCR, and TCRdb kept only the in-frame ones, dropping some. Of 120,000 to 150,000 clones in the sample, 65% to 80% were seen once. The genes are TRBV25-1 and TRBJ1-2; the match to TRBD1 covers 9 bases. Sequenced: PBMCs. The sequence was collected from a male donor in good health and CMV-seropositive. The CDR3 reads CASSPQTGTGYSYGYTF. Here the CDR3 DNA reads TGTGCCAGCAGTCCGCAGACGGGGACAGGGTATAGTTATGGCTACACCTTC.